What follows is one T cell receptor (beta chain) and its context. In its sample, this clonotype was seen a few times. Its cognate antigen has yet to be identified. One base away there is no much larger clone; base qualities are not given. This sample was included in a study of early T cells in non-severe SARS-CoV-2 infection (dated by TCRdb to the early 2020s). General notes on the study: Because TCR sequencing relied on bulk RNA taken from unsorted whole blood, pairing of alpha and beta chains was not possible. On the study overall, not on this receptor specifically: VDJdb matching was skewed toward anti-spike CD8 responses and likely underestimated virus-specific expansions, missing private and CD4 specificities.

Relative to germline, V is 4 bases shorter and J is 0 bases shorter, with 11 bases between their ends. CDR3 length: 15 amino acids, cysteine to phenylalanine. Of the read, only the CDR3 DNA is kept; its 45 bases are in frame from base 1. Sequences SGHKS (CDR1) and YYEKEE (CDR2) are obtained from the germline V gene (reference sequence). Library preparation employed 5' RACE. These reads were obtained on a NextSeq 500. In the TCR library protocol, unique molecular identifiers were attached to individual cDNA molecules to correct for PCR bias and sequencing error. Both TCR alpha and beta chains were sequenced, and tight co-correlation was observed between alpha and beta sequence abundances in each sample. The authors' pipeline ran thus. V gene, J gene and CDR3 annotation of TCR sequences was performed with Decombinator V4. TCRs were defined as expanded if a significant change between any two time points was detected under a Poisson model with p below 0.0001. TCR abundances were normalised to the total number of TCRs sequenced in each sample and reported as counts per million. TRAV1-2 paired with TRAJ12, TRAJ20 or TRAJ33 defined MAIT TCRs, while TRAV10 paired with TRAJ18 defined iNKT TCRs. VDJdb, accessed 1 November 2021, was searched for CMV, EBV and SARS-CoV-2 annotated TCRs, with TCRs annotated for multiple antigens excluded. The raw public reads went through TCRdb reprocessing: fastp at Q25, MiXCR clone calling, in-frame beta chains kept. For every CDR3 protein sequence, its rows merge into one entry that carries the most common genes and DNA. For this entry, the V and J calls and clone size follow TCRdb and not the study's own pipeline. The sample yields 75,000 to 80,000 distinct CDR3 sequences; roughly 10% were counted once. The ten largest clones capture around 12% of the sample.

The study was a case-control design nested within a healthcare worker cohort in London, UK, with weekly nasopharyngeal swab PCR tests and blood sampling. Healthcare workers were enrolled in the week of the UK lockdown, from 23 to 31 March 2020, and were followed every week for up to roughly 15 weeks. The TCR comes from an adult who was a healthcare worker with PCR-confirmed SARS-CoV-2 infection or an uninfected control (not recorded which). The rearranged chain carries TRBV5-5 and TRBJ2-1; D gene: possibly TRBD1, on 6 matching bases. The sample here was whole blood, taken at baseline. The CDR3 here reads CASSVDRSSYNEQFF. The nucleotides read TGTGCCAGCAGCGTCGACAGGAGCTCCTACAATGAGCAGTTCTTC.